This TCR beta chain was documented in a study of blood T cell repertoires in COVID-19. The germline CDR1 and CDR2 sequences are GTSNPN and SVGIG (reference sequence). The CDR3 runs 16 residues. V was trimmed by 6 bases and J by 0 bases, leaving 15 bases between them. In the original processing: Estimated nucleated cell counts came from reference gene primer amplification. The repertoire was sequenced with immunoSEQ multiplex PCR; TCRdb's copy has only in-frame clones and lacks some. That table is the source of V, J and clone size, and D and trimming were worked out from the DNA. This sample carries about 130,000 clones, approximately 86% of them seen once, and the ten largest clones take approximately 2.2%.

V and J are TRBV30 and TRBJ1-6; no firm D call. This TCR derives from a woman aged 45-60 years who had recovered from COVID-19. Sequenced: PBMCs or T cells enriched from blood (not recorded which). In DNA, the CDR3 is TGTGCCTGTCTGGGAGCGGGGAGCTCCTATAATTCACCCCTCCACTTT. It codes for CACLGAGSSYNSPLHF.